This passage covers 15 T cell receptor beta chains from one sample sequenced in a study of technical replicates of blood from a few donors. Clones were sequenced by immunoSEQ multiplex PCR, and TCRdb holds only the in-frame ones, with some missing. Of under 65,000 clones in the sample, about 96% were seen once. Sequencing input: T cells isolated from PBMCs. All receptors derive from a human donor in good health.

DNA for the CDR3: TGCGCCAGCAGTCTAATCAGGGGCACTGAAGCTTTCTTT. As protein: CASSLIRGTEAFF. This chain links TRBV4-3 with TRBJ1-1; D perhaps matches TRBD1 (6 bases). Germline V lookup: CDR1 LGHNA, CDR2 YSLEER. Trimming stripped 6 bases from V and 4 bases from J, with 12 bases between. This CDR3 contains 13 residues.

V is TRBV7-9 and J is TRBJ2-5; 8 bases are a match to TRBD2. V shed 2 bases, J shed 2 bases, and the junction held 7 bases outside the gene matches. Germline CDR1 is SEHNR and CDR2 is FQNEAQ (reference sequence). This CDR3 has 16 amino acids. The CDR3 loop is CASSLSAGGRQETQYF. The CDR3 DNA sequence: TGTGCCAGCAGCTTATCCGCGGGAGGTCGACAAGAGACCCAGTACTTC.

The rearrangement uses TRBV19 and TRBJ1-1; D ambiguous. This CDR3 has 14 amino acids. Germline CDR1 LNHDA, CDR2 SQIVND (reference sequence). The germline V and J ends were trimmed by 3 bases and 2 bases, with 10 bases remaining between them. This CDR3 is CASSILEGNTEAFF. The CDR3 bases are TGTGCCAGTAGTATCTTGGAGGGCAACACTGAAGCTTTCTTT.

This clone was seen a single time. This chain uses TRBV19 with TRBJ1-2; 9 bases line up with TRBD1. V shed 5 bases, J shed 5 bases, and the junction held 0 bases outside the gene matches. CDR1 is LNHDA, CDR2 SQIVND, per germline (reference sequence). This CDR3 region has 12 residues. The CDR3 sequence: CASSGTGYGYTF. Here the CDR3 DNA reads TGTGCCAGTAGTGGGACAGGGTATGGCTACACCTTC.

V is TRBV4-1 and J is TRBJ2-4, with TRBD1 matching 7 bases. Germline loops: CDR1 MGHRA, CDR2 YSYEKL. J was trimmed by 8 bases and V by 0 bases; bases with no gene match: 10. The CDR3 spans 16 residues. CDR3 sequence reads: CASSQDDLDRSDIQYF. DNA of the CDR3: TGCGCCAGCAGCCAAGACGATTTGGACAGGTCCGACATTCAGTACTTC.

The CDR3 reads CASSSPGSLGNTQYF. The CDR3 bases are TGTGCCAGCAGCTCCCCGGGGAGTTTAGGGAATACGCAGTATTTT. This rearrangement joins TRBV5-4 to TRBJ2-3; TRBD2 is a possible D gene (5 bases). Germline V gene sequence: CDR1 SGHNT, CDR2 YYREEE (reference sequence). The V and J ends lost 3 bases and 7 bases respectively, with 18 bases between them. The CDR3 is made up of 15 amino acids.

This clone was counted once. The chain carries TRBV11-2 and TRBJ2-2, with TRBD2 matching over 9 bases. V trimming: 1 base; J trimming: 4 bases; junction bases outside the gene matches: 13. The CDR3 contains 19 residues. The V gene's germline CDR1 is SGHAT and CDR2 FQNNGV. The CDR3 spells CASSLGSSGAGGLTGELFF. The CDR3 DNA reads TGTGCCAGCAGCTTAGGATCGTCCGGGGCGGGAGGGCTCACCGGGGAGCTGTTTTTT.

The chain employs TRBV29-1 and TRBJ1-2; 8 nucleotides agree with TRBD1. This CDR3 contains 13 residues. J was trimmed by 3 bases and V by 3 bases; bases with no gene match: 3. Germline V CDR1 and CDR2: SQVTM, ANQGSEA. CDR3 bases: TGCAGCGTTGATTCAGGGGGCCACTATGGCTACACCTTC. This sequence encodes CSVDSGGHYGYTF.

The chain's CDR3 is CASSLWGDSRYGYTF. CDR3 bases: TGTGCCAGCAGCCTCTGGGGGGACTCCCGCTATGGCTACACCTTC. The chain has TRBV5-6 and TRBJ1-2; TRBD1 is a possible D gene (5 bases). CDR1 is SGHDT, CDR2 YYEEEE, per germline. V lost 4 bases, J lost 4 bases, and 17 bases lay in between. The CDR3 runs to 15 residues.

V is TRBV19 and J is TRBJ2-7, with D tentatively TRBD2 (5 bases). The germline CDR1 and CDR2 sequences are LNHDA and SQIVND (reference sequence). The CDR3 is 14 residues long. Trimming took 3 bases from V and 1 from J, leaving 10 bases between them. In nucleotides, the CDR3 is TGTGCCAGTAGTATCATACTAGGTTCCTACGAGCAGTACTTC. Amino acid sequence: CASSIILGSYEQYF.

V and J are TRBV5-1 and TRBJ2-7, with a weak D call TRBD1 (7 bases). CDR1 is SGHRS and CDR2 is YFSETQ in the germline V gene. There are 15 residues in the CDR3. V dropped 4 bases and J dropped 2 bases, with 16 bases sitting between them. CDR3 sequence: CASSIGGTVPYEQYF. As DNA, the CDR3 is TGCGCCAGCAGCATTGGGGGGACAGTTCCCTACGAGCAGTACTTC. The whole variable domain, filled in from reference TRBV5-1 and TRBJ2-7, reads KAGVTQTPRYLIKTRGQQVTLSCSPISGHRSVSWYQQTPGQGLQFLFEYFSETQRNKGNFPGRFSGRQFSNSRSEMNVSTLELGDSALYLCASSIGGTVPYEQYFGPGTRLTVT.

This chain connects TRBV28 to TRBJ1-1, with 7 bases lining up with TRBD1. The CDR3 totals 14 residues. Trimming removed 7 bases from V and 1 base from J; junction bases left unmatched: 6. Germline V gene lookup returns CDR1 MDHEN and CDR2 SYDVKM. The CDR3 spells CASTEGQQNTEAFF. As DNA, the CDR3 is TGTGCCAGCACCGAGGGACAGCAGAACACTGAAGCTTTCTTT.

The chain is built from TRBV5-4 and TRBJ2-1; 12 bases match TRBD1. The germline CDR1 and CDR2 sequences are SGHNT and YYREEE (reference sequence). This CDR3 is 15 amino acids long. The V and J ends lost 4 bases and 7 bases, in that order; junction bases with no gene match: 6. The CDR3 is CASSLGTGGLNEQFF. CDR3 in DNA: TGTGCCAGCAGCCTCGGGACAGGGGGCTTAAATGAGCAGTTCTTC.

The rearrangement joins TRBV9 to TRBJ1-1; TRBD1 aligns across 10 bases. Germline trimming cut 0 bases from V and 4 bases from J; bases unmatched to any gene: 0. This CDR3 region has 14 residues. CDR1 and CDR2 from the germline V gene are SGDLS and YYNGEE. In DNA, the CDR3 is TGTGCCAGCAGCGTAGGACAGGGGGCCACTGAAGCTTTCTTT. Residues: CASSVGQGATEAFF.

The chain links TRBV19 to TRBJ1-1, with TRBD1 identical over 7 bases. This CDR3 spans 15 amino acids. V shed 7 bases, J shed 4 bases, and the junction held 12 bases outside the gene matches. Per the germline V gene, CDR1 is LNHDA and CDR2 is SQIVND (reference sequence). The CDR3 loop is CASNTDRERSTEAFF. CDR3 bases: TGTGCCAGTAACACAGACAGGGAGCGCAGCACTGAAGCTTTCTTT.